These 19 T cell receptor beta chains were sequenced from one sample in a study of cytomegalovirus exposure and HLA in healthy donors. Sequencing was performed with immunoSEQ multiplex PCR; in TCRdb, only in-frame clones are kept and a portion is missing. The data contain approximately 65,000 clones, over 90% of them seen just once; the ten biggest clones take up 4.5%. Sequenced material: PBMCs. The receptors derive from a woman aged 18-29 years in good health and CMV-seropositive.

The chain links TRBV7-9 to TRBJ2-3, with 10 nucleotides matching TRBD2. After removal of 4 bases from V and 1 base from J, the junction contained 5 bases not matched to a gene. CDR1 and CDR2 from the germline V gene are SEHNR and FQNEAQ (reference sequence). This CDR3 contains 16 residues. As DNA, the CDR3 is TGTGCCAGCAGCTCTAGCGGGAGAAGGGGCACAGATACGCAGTATTTT. As protein: CASSSSGRRGTDTQYF.

The chain employs TRBV18 and TRBJ1-5; D gene uncertain. The CDR3 has 14 amino acids. Trimming left V 3 bases short and J 3 bases short, with 9 bases between. Germline loops: CDR1 KGHSH, CDR2 LQKENI. The CDR3 coding sequence is TGTGCCAGCTCACCCCCCGGGGTCAATCAGCCCCAGCATTTT. This encodes CASSPPGVNQPQHF.

This clone was observed once. The chain is built from TRBV28 and TRBJ1-5; weak D call: TRBD1 (6 bases). This CDR3 is built from 19 residues. V was shortened by 2 bases and J by 0 bases, with 20 bases between the two germline ends. The germline CDR1 and CDR2 sequences are MDHEN and SYDVKM. CDR3 loop: CASSLGTFFREYSNQPQHF. Here the CDR3 DNA reads TGTGCCAGCAGTTTAGGGACATTTTTCCGCGAATATAGCAATCAGCCCCAGCATTTT.

The chain has TRBV28 and TRBJ2-5; possibly TRBD1 for D (6 bases). Trimming shortened V by 6 bases and J by 0 bases, and 14 bases separated the two germline ends. The CDR3 length is 15 residues. Germline-derived CDR1 and CDR2 are MDHEN and SYDVKM. The CDR3 DNA is TGTGCCAGCAGCCTAACAGGGAACCACCAAGAGACCCAGTACTTC. Its protein product is CASSLTGNHQETQYF.

This sequence joins TRBV30 and TRBJ2-7; 11 nucleotides line up with TRBD2. The germline CDR1 and CDR2 sequences are GTSNPN and SVGIG (reference sequence). V was pared by 4 bases and J by 5 bases, with 10 bases of the junction left unmatched. This CDR3 region has 15 residues. The CDR3 coding sequence is TGTGCCTGGACAACACGACTAGCGGGAACCGACGAGCAGTACTTC. Its protein is CAWTTRLAGTDEQYF. The whole variable domain, filled in from reference TRBV30 and TRBJ2-7, reads SQTIHQWPATLVQPVGSPLSLECTVEGTSNPNLYWYRQAAGRGLQLLFYSVGIGQISSEVPQNLSASRPQDRQFILSSKKLLLSDSGFYLCAWTTRLAGTDEQYFGPGTRLTVT.

The rearrangement links TRBV6-5 to TRBJ2-7, with D unresolved. With 6 bases removed from V and 6 bases from J, the gap between germline ends came to 18 bases. CDR3 length equals 14 residues. Germline-derived CDR1 and CDR2 are MNHEY and SVGAGI. This CDR3 is CASRTGSREGEQYF. The CDR3, as DNA: TGTGCCAGCAGAACCGGGTCTCGAGAAGGCGAGCAGTACTTC.

V gene TRBV4-3 combines with J gene TRBJ2-1; a weak D match, TRBD1 (7 bases). Trimming took off 0 bases at V and 7 bases at J, with 16 bases between the two ends. CDR1 LGHNA and CDR2 YSLEER come from the germline V gene. The CDR3 length is 16 residues. The CDR3 DNA follows: TGCGCCAGCAGCCAAGAAACTTTAGCGGACAGGAATGAGCAGTTCTTC. It codes for CASSQETLADRNEQFF.

This chain joins TRBV27 and TRBJ2-7; TRBD1 agrees at 8 bases. The junction had 15 bases not matched to a gene; V was cut back by 5 bases and J by 6 bases. The CDR3 runs to 16 residues. Germline CDR1 MNHEY, CDR2 SMNVEV (reference sequence). CDR3 sequence reads: CASSGMKGQGPSEQYF. CDR3 nucleotide sequence: TGTGCCAGCAGTGGAATGAAAGGACAGGGCCCGTCCGAGCAGTACTTC.

The gene calls are TRBV7-9 and TRBJ2-2; 10 bases agree with TRBD2. The CDR3 is 15 residues long. V was pared by 3 bases and J by 6 bases, with 4 bases of the junction left unmatched. Germline CDR1 reads SEHNR; CDR2 reads FQNEAQ (reference sequence). The CDR3 loop reads CASSFSGRLPGELFF. DNA for the CDR3: TGTGCCAGCAGCTTTAGCGGGAGGTTGCCCGGGGAGCTGTTTTTT.

The table lists this clone with a count of one. The rearrangement uses TRBV4-1 and TRBJ2-1; TRBD2 aligns across 15 bases. Trimming at V came to 4 bases and at J to 10 bases, leaving 5 bases not matched to a gene. Germline V gene lookup returns CDR1 MGHRA and CDR2 YSYEKL. The CDR3 spans 15 residues. The chain's CDR3 is CASSRGLAGGGEQFF. CDR3 bases: TGCGCCAGCAGCCGCGGACTAGCGGGAGGGGGGGAGCAGTTCTTC.

The rearrangement uses TRBV5-5 and TRBJ2-2; TRBD1 is a possible D gene (6 bases). The CDR3 has 16 residues. In germline, CDR1 is SGHKS, CDR2 YYEKEE (reference sequence). The V end was cut by 4 bases, the J end by 3 bases, with 16 bases between. The CDR3 DNA reads as TGTGCCAGCAGCCCAGGGGCCGAAGCGGACACCGGGGAGCTGTTTTTT. Translating gives CASSPGAEADTGELFF. Full variable domain (rest looked up from reference TRBV5-5 and TRBJ2-2): DAGVTQSPTHLIKTRGQQVTLRCSPISGHKSVSWYQQVLGQGPQFIFQYYEKEERGRGNFPDRFSARQFPNYSSELNVNALLLGDSALYLCASSPGAEADTGELFFGEGSRLTVL.

The J gene is TRBJ2-5, the V gene TRBV7-2; 7 positions match TRBD1. V was pared by 1 base and J by 5 bases, with 10 bases of the junction left unmatched. Germline CDR1 reads SGHTA; CDR2 reads FQGNSA. The CDR3 runs 16 residues. Here the CDR3 DNA reads TGTGCCAGCAGCTTAGAGGGGACAGACCGGACGGAGACCCAGTACTTC. Protein sequence: CASSLEGTDRTETQYF.

The chain uses TRBV6-1 and TRBJ2-7; 9 bases align to TRBD2. Germline loops: CDR1 MNHNS, CDR2 SASEGT. V shed 0 bases and J 3 bases; nucleotides not matched to a gene: 9. The CDR3 totals 17 residues. Here the CDR3 DNA reads TGTGCCAGCAGTGAAGCTTACTGGCTAGCGGGAATCTACGAGCAGTACTTC. Its translation is CASSEAYWLAGIYEQYF.

This clone appeared a single time. The chain links TRBV19 to TRBJ2-3; 14 bases agree with TRBD2. In germline, CDR1 is LNHDA, CDR2 SQIVND (reference sequence). The CDR3 has 17 residues. V shed 1 base and J 4 bases; nucleotides not matched to a gene: 4. The DNA of the CDR3 is TGTGCCAGTAGTATAGGACTAGCGGGAGGGCCAGCAGATACGCAGTATTTT. Translation gives CASSIGLAGGPADTQYF.

This sequence joins TRBV4-2 and TRBJ2-1; a weak D match, TRBD1 (5 bases). Per germline, CDR1 LGHNA and CDR2 YNFKEQ. This CDR3 region has 14 residues. Trimming cost V 1 base and J 7 bases, with 11 bases left between them. The CDR3 here is CASSQVAKGNEQFF. DNA of the CDR3: TGTGCCAGCAGCCAAGTGGCTAAGGGGAATGAGCAGTTCTTC.

The genes are TRBV25-1 and TRBJ1-4; D is perhaps TRBD1 (6 bases). The germline CDR1 and CDR2 sequences are MGHDK and SYGVNS. With 5 bases removed from V and 0 bases from J, the gap between germline ends came to 10 bases. This CDR3 is 15 amino acids long. CDR3 loop: CASSRGGATNEKLFF. CDR3 bases: TGTGCCAGCAGTCGGGGGGGCGCAACTAATGAAAAACTGTTTTTT.

The V call is TRBV9, the J call TRBJ2-1; 7 positions match TRBD1. The V gene end was trimmed by 4 bases and the J gene end by 5 bases; junction bases not matched to a gene: 9. The CDR3 covers 15 residues. CDR1 and CDR2 from the germline V gene are SGDLS and YYNGEE. CDR3 sequence (DNA): TGTGCCAGCAGCCTTGAGGGGGCCCCGAACAATGAGCAGTTCTTC. Translation: CASSLEGAPNNEQFF.

V usage is TRBV6-5 and J usage is TRBJ2-7; D unclear. The V end was cut by 2 bases, the J end by 0 bases, with 5 bases between. The CDR3 is 13 amino acids. Germline lookup yields CDR1 MNHEY and CDR2 SVGAGI. CDR3 region: CASSYQDSYEQYF. The CDR3 region has the DNA TGTGCCAGCAGTTACCAGGACTCCTACGAGCAGTACTTC.

CDR3 sequence: CASNWVREGTEAFF. Here the CDR3 DNA reads TGTGCCAGCAACTGGGTCAGGGAAGGAACTGAAGCTTTCTTT. This sequence joins TRBV13 and TRBJ1-1; weak D call: TRBD1 (5 bases). Between the trimmed V and J ends, which lost 7 bases and 5 bases, there was a span of 17 bases. This CDR3 has 14 residues. Germline CDR1 is PRHDT and CDR2 is FYEKMQ (reference sequence).